Listed here are 14 T cell receptor beta chains from one sample, sequenced in a study of blood T cell repertoires in COVID-19. This table comes from immunoSEQ multiplex PCR, and its TCRdb copy is limited to in-frame clones, with some not included. The sample has about 330,000 clones; around 90% are singletons. The sequencing input was PBMCs or T cells enriched from blood (not recorded which). These receptors were collected from a woman aged 30 to 39 who had recovered from COVID-19.

The V gene is TRBV28, the J gene TRBJ1-1; TRBD1 matches at 8 bases. The CDR3 is 15 amino acids. With 4 bases clipped from V and 4 bases from J, the junction kept 8 bases outside the gene matches. Looked up from germline, CDR1 is MDHEN and CDR2 is SYDVKM. The CDR3 bases are TGTGCCAGCAGTTCCCCCGCCCAGGGGGCCACTGAAGCTTTCTTT. Protein: CASSSPAQGATEAFF.

This rearrangement joins TRBV28 to TRBJ1-1; unclear D gene. The V end lost 3 bases, the J end lost 4 bases, and 9 bases lay between the germline ends. CDR1 and CDR2 from the germline V gene are MDHEN and SYDVKM. This CDR3 comprises 13 residues. The chain's CDR3 is CASSFGRATEAFF. In nucleotides, the CDR3 is TGTGCCAGCAGTTTCGGGAGGGCCACTGAAGCTTTCTTT.

The chain uses TRBV7-9 and TRBJ2-1; D unresolved. Germline assignment: CDR1 SEHNR and CDR2 FQNEAQ (reference sequence). The CDR3 covers 12 residues. V shed 2 bases and J shed 8 bases, with 7 bases lying between them. The CDR3 loop is CASSLQRDEQFF. The CDR3 coding sequence is TGTGCCAGCAGCTTACAGCGCGATGAGCAGTTCTTC.

The V and J genes are TRBV5-5 and TRBJ2-2; 9 nucleotides match TRBD1. CDR1 and CDR2 (germline): SGHKS, YYEKEE (reference sequence). The CDR3 spans 15 residues. Trimming cost V 4 bases and J 3 bases; bases outside gene matches: 4. The CDR3 coding sequence is TGTGCCAGCAGCACTTGGACAGGGGACACCGGGGAGCTGTTTTTT. Its translation: CASSTWTGDTGELFF.

In nucleotides, the CDR3 is TGCGCCAGCAGCTTCGGGGGAGAGAGCAATCAGCCCCAGCATTTT. This codes for CASSFGGESNQPQHF. The genes are TRBV4-1 and TRBJ1-5; TRBD1 might be the D (5 bases). Germline assignment: CDR1 MGHRA and CDR2 YSYEKL. Trimming left V 5 bases short and J 1 base short, with 12 bases between. The CDR3 has 15 amino acids.

V gene TRBV12-3 or TRBV12-4 combines with J gene TRBJ1-1; TRBD1 matches at 7 bases. Trimming removed 1 base from V and 8 bases from J; junction bases left unmatched: 1. The CDR3 is 12 amino acids. For the CDR3, the DNA is TGTGCCAGCAGTTTAGGGGACAGAGAAGCTTTCTTT. It yields the protein CASSLGDREAFF.

J is TRBJ2-7 and V is TRBV5-6, with D hard to call. Germline CDR1 is SGHDT and CDR2 is YYEEEE. Trimming removed 3 bases from V and 9 bases from J, with 13 bases in between. CDR3 size: 12 residues. CDR3 nucleotide sequence: TGTGCCAGCAGCTCGCGGCTGACGGGGCAGTACTTC. As protein: CASSSRLTGQYF.

The chain combines TRBV6-5 with TRBJ1-3, with 8 bases lining up with TRBD1. Unmatched junction bases numbered 5, after V lost 6 bases and J lost 1 base. The CDR3 spans 15 residues. CDR1 is MNHEY and CDR2 is SVGAGI in the germline V gene. The chain's CDR3 is CASRGQGWSGNTIYF. Here the CDR3 DNA reads TGTGCCAGCAGAGGACAGGGCTGGTCTGGAAACACCATATATTTT.

Turning to this clone: Other DNA sequences in the same sample also yield this CDR3. The chain employs TRBV11-2 and TRBJ2-7, with 8 positions matching TRBD1. The CDR3 is made up of 13 amino acids. Looked up from germline, CDR1 is SGHAT and CDR2 is FQNNGV. Trimming cost V 5 bases and J 4 bases; bases outside gene matches: 4. CDR3 protein: CASSPGQGYEQYF. In nucleotides, the CDR3 is TGTGCCAGCAGCCCAGGACAGGGTTACGAGCAGTACTTC.

The CDR3 DNA follows: TGTGCCAGCAGTTTTCGAGCGGGGAGTAGTTACGAGCAGTACTTC. Residues: CASSFRAGSSYEQYF. This chain connects TRBV27 to TRBJ2-7; 7 positions agree with TRBD2. The CDR3 spans 15 residues. Germline V gene sequence: CDR1 MNHEY, CDR2 SMNVEV (reference sequence). V shed 3 bases and J 4 bases; nucleotides not matched to a gene: 9.

V usage is TRBV29-1 and J usage is TRBJ2-1; 10 bases map to TRBD1. The CDR3 has 15 residues. Germline-derived CDR1 and CDR2 are SQVTM and ANQGSEA. With 2 bases clipped from V and 3 bases from J, the junction kept 4 bases outside the gene matches. The CDR3 spells CSVERGDRGYNEQFF. The CDR3 DNA sequence: TGCAGCGTTGAAAGGGGGGACAGGGGCTACAATGAGCAGTTCTTC.

The chain couples TRBV5-1 to TRBJ2-5, with 10 bases aligning to TRBD2. Trimming at V came to 5 bases and at J to 3 bases, leaving 13 bases not matched to a gene. The CDR3 is 17 amino acids. Germline CDR1 is SGHRS and CDR2 is YFSETQ. CDR3 DNA: TGCGCCAGCAGAGGGGGCAGAACTAGCGGGGTAGAAGAGACCCAGTACTTC. Translation gives CASRGGRTSGVEETQYF. The entire variable domain, with the rest obtained from reference TRBV5-1 and TRBJ2-5, is as follows: KAGVTQTPRYLIKTRGQQVTLSCSPISGHRSVSWYQQTPGQGLQFLFEYFSETQRNKGNFPGRFSGRQFSNSRSEMNVSTLELGDSALYLCASRGGRTSGVEETQYFGPGTRLLVL.

The J gene is TRBJ2-7, the V gene TRBV9; D is possibly TRBD2 (6 bases). Between the trimmed V and J ends, which lost 3 bases and 0 bases, there was a span of 10 bases. The CDR3 has 14 amino acids. Germline V gene data show CDR1 as SGDLS and CDR2 as YYNGEE. The CDR3 nucleotides are TGTGCCAGCAGCGAGGGGACTCACTCCTACGAGCAGTACTTC. This codes for CASSEGTHSYEQYF.

J is TRBJ2-7 and V is TRBV7-2; TRBD2 is a possible D gene (6 bases). Germline values: CDR1 SGHTA, CDR2 FQGNSA. V lost 1 base to trimming and J lost 0 bases, with 10 bases between them. This CDR3 is built from 15 residues. The chain's CDR3 is CASSLDGTSSYEQYF. In DNA form, the CDR3 reads TGTGCCAGCAGCTTAGACGGGACTTCCTCCTACGAGCAGTACTTC.